This T cell receptor (beta chain) comes out of a study of patients and donors after allogeneic stem cell transplantation. TCRdb re-called the RT-PCR reads with MiXCR, one entry per CDR3 protein. The sample contains thousands of distinct CDR3 sequences, 20% to 25% of which appear only once. By share of the sample, this clonotype is medium-sized. The CDR3 has 19 residues. Unmatched junction bases numbered 15, after V lost 0 bases and J lost 3 bases. CDR1 and CDR2 (germline): KGHDR, SFDVKD. This chain uses TRBV24-1 with TRBJ2-7, with 8 bases aligning to TRBD2. This receptor was identified in a human donor who was either an allogeneic HSCT recipient or a stem cell or donor lymphocyte infusion donor (not recorded which). It is not recorded whose cells these are; they may come from a transplant donor. What was sequenced was blood, either unsorted or a sorted T cell fraction (not recorded which). The CDR3 DNA follows: TGTGCCACCAGTGATTTGGTAGAAGGGTTGGCGGGGGGCCGCTACGAGCAGTACGTC. This gives the protein CATSDLVEGLAGGRYEQYV.